What follows are 15 T cell receptor beta chains derived from one specimen sequenced in a study of shared T cell receptors in the human thymus. The method was immunoSEQ multiplex PCR; TCRdb's version includes in-frame clones alone and lacks a portion of them. Of 500,000 to 850,000 clones in the sample, 87% were seen once. Separately, the same data were catalogued under a study of human thymus T cells.

Specimen: thymocytes. These receptor sequences come from a boy under two years old with a congenital heart defect.

This clone is a singleton in its sample. The rearrangement uses TRBV12-5 and TRBJ1-2; D not resolved. The germline V gene encodes CDR1 LGHNT and CDR2 FRNRAP. Deletions cut 2 bases from V and 4 bases from J, with 5 bases between. The CDR3 loop spans 12 amino acids. Here the CDR3 DNA reads TGTGCTAGTGGTTTGTATCCCTATGGCTACACCTTC. Translated: CASGLYPYGYTF.

This clone appeared a few times. V is TRBV19 and J is TRBJ2-6; the D gene is possibly TRBD1 (5 bases). CDR1 LNHDA and CDR2 SQIVND come from the germline V gene (reference sequence). With 7 bases removed from V and 0 bases from J, the gap between germline ends came to 10 bases. This CDR3 has 15 residues. The CDR3 is CASKGIYSGANVLTF. For the CDR3, the DNA is TGTGCCAGTAAGGGGATATACTCTGGGGCCAACGTCCTGACTTTC.

With respect to this clone: Different DNA sequences within this sample yield the same CDR3. The chain joins TRBV29-1 to TRBJ1-2; D might be TRBD1 (5 bases). V was clipped by 6 bases and J by 2 bases, with 7 bases between them. The CDR3 consists of 11 residues. Germline assignment: CDR1 SQVTM and CDR2 ANQGSEA. CDR3 region: CSVGLNYGYTF. CDR3 bases: TGCAGCGTGGGACTCAACTATGGCTACACCTTC.

This clone occurred once. The chain employs TRBV5-6 and TRBJ2-7, with D perhaps matching TRBD2 (5 bases). V was clipped by 1 base and J by 4 bases, with 15 bases between them. The germline gives CDR1 SGHDT, CDR2 YYEEEE. CDR3 size: 15 residues. The CDR3 is CASSLTAGEWYEQYF. The CDR3 DNA is TGTGCCAGCAGCTTGACCGCCGGGGAGTGGTACGAGCAGTACTTC.

The J gene is TRBJ1-2, the V gene TRBV14, with D tentatively TRBD1 (5 bases). The V gene's germline CDR1 is SGHDN and CDR2 FVKESK. The length of the CDR3 is 16 residues. V lost 3 bases, J lost 6 bases, and 20 bases lay in between. CDR3 amino acids: CASSHSADRRDDGYTF. The CDR3 DNA is TGTGCCAGCAGCCACTCCGCCGACCGCAGGGATGATGGCTACACCTTC.

The chain couples TRBV4-1 to TRBJ2-1, with D possibly being TRBD2 (5 bases). The CDR3 extends over 15 amino acids. V was cut by 1 base and J by 2 bases, with 9 bases left in between. Germline CDR1 is MGHRA and CDR2 is YSYEKL. This CDR3 is CASSQARATYNEQFF. As DNA, the CDR3 is TGCGCCAGCAGCCAAGCGAGGGCCACCTACAATGAGCAGTTCTTC.

The chain has TRBV14 and TRBJ1-1; tentative D call: TRBD1 (5 bases). There are 16 residues in the CDR3. Trimming removed 2 bases at V and 1 base at J, with 14 bases between. The germline gives CDR1 SGHDN, CDR2 FVKESK. CDR3 in DNA: TGTGCCAGCAGCCAATGTCGGGGGGATCGGAACACTGAAGCTTTCTTT. Encoded protein: CASSQCRGDRNTEAFF.

This chain uses TRBV27 with TRBJ2-1; weak D call: TRBD1 (6 bases). Germline assignment: CDR1 MNHEY and CDR2 SMNVEV (reference sequence). CDR3 length: 15 residues. Trimming took 2 bases from V and 5 from J, leaving 13 bases between them. CDR3 sequence reads: CASSLGGPTHNEQFF. CDR3 coding DNA: TGTGCCAGCAGTTTAGGGGGCCCAACTCACAATGAGCAGTTCTTC.

J is TRBJ1-2 and V is TRBV6-1; 7 nucleotides line up with TRBD1. CDR1 is MNHNS, CDR2 SASEGT, per germline. V lost 8 bases to trimming and J lost 4 bases; unmatched junction nucleotides: 7. CDR3 length: 13 amino acids. The chain's CDR3 is CASLSGTVYGYTF. For the CDR3, the DNA is TGTGCCAGCCTTTCCGGGACAGTCTATGGCTACACCTTC.

V is TRBV4-1 and J is TRBJ2-7, with unresolved D. V lost 2 bases and J 2 bases, leaving 10 bases between the germline ends. The CDR3 contains 14 residues. Germline V gives CDR1 MGHRA, CDR2 YSYEKL. In DNA form, the CDR3 reads TGCGCCAGCAGCCAAACGAGGTTTACCTACGAGCAGTACTTC. Translating it yields CASSQTRFTYEQYF.

J is TRBJ2-1 and V is TRBV6-5; D is ambiguous. Trimming shortened V by 4 bases and J by 2 bases, and 9 bases separated the two germline ends. Per the germline V gene, CDR1 is MNHEY and CDR2 is SVGAGI. CDR3 length: 14 amino acids. CDR3 loop: CASSSRSPYNEQFF. The CDR3 nucleotides read TGTGCCAGCAGTTCCAGGTCCCCCTACAATGAGCAGTTCTTC.

This clone was observed a single time. The chain has TRBV20-1 and TRBJ2-7; maybe TRBD2 (7 bases). This CDR3 has 11 residues. Germline values: CDR1 DFQATT, CDR2 SNEGSKA (reference sequence). The V gene lost 6 bases and the J gene lost 6 bases, with 12 bases spanning the gap. The CDR3 region is CSANGGAEQYF. CDR3 coding DNA: TGCAGTGCGAATGGGGGGGCCGAGCAGTACTTC.

This chain connects TRBV7-2 to TRBJ1-4; possibly TRBD1 for D (6 bases). Germline V gene data show CDR1 as SGHTA and CDR2 as FQGNSA. The CDR3 covers 13 residues. Trimming took off 5 bases at V and 8 bases at J, with 12 bases between the two ends. CDR3 sequence (DNA): TGTGCCAGCAGCGCAGGGGCTGGGGAAAAACTGTTTTTT. As protein: CASSAGAGEKLFF. The variable domain in full, completed from reference TRBV7-2 and TRBJ1-4, reads GAGVSQSPSNKVTEKGKDVELRCDPISGHTALYWYRQSLGQGLEFLIYFQGNSAPDKSGLPSDRFSAERTGGSVSTLTIQRTQQEDSAVYLCASSAGAGEKLFFGSGTQLSVL.

The chain employs TRBV15 and TRBJ1-4; D remains ambiguous. The CDR3 sequence is 17 residues long. The germline CDR1 and CDR2 sequences are LNHNV and YYDKDF (reference sequence). Trimming took 3 bases from V and 4 from J, leaving 18 bases between them. CDR3 in DNA: TGTGCCACCAGCAGGAGAGGTGGGTTTCCTCGTAATGAAAAACTGTTTTTT. The encoded protein is CATSRRGGFPRNEKLFF.

The J gene is TRBJ2-3, the V gene TRBV12-5; TRBD1 aligns across 7 bases. V shed 1 base and J 0 bases; nucleotides not matched to a gene: 4. Germline V gene lookup returns CDR1 LGHNT and CDR2 FRNRAP. The CDR3 consists of 16 residues. This chain's CDR3 is CASGLGDRTSTDTQYF. The DNA for the CDR3 is TGTGCTAGTGGTTTGGGGGACAGAACTAGCACAGATACGCAGTATTTT.